The 21 T cell receptor beta chains below were found in one sample sequenced in a study of T cell responses to AZD1222 COVID-19 vaccine. Libraries were prepared by immunoSEQ multiplex PCR; TCRdb keeps only in-frame clonotypes and omits some of them. The table includes about 110,000 clones, about 94% detected once. Sequencing was performed on peripheral blood, taken 28 days after the second AZD1222 dose. The receptor set was obtained from an adult who received the AZD1222 COVID-19 vaccine.

The chain links TRBV7-9 to TRBJ1-1; D may be TRBD1 (5 bases). The CDR3 runs 19 residues. Germline-derived CDR1 and CDR2 are SEHNR and FQNEAQ (reference sequence). Trimming pared 0 bases from V and 0 bases from J, leaving 20 bases between. The CDR3 DNA follows: TGTGCCAGCAGCTTAGCGTACCCCCCACGACAGCCCATGAACACTGAAGCTTTCTTT. Translating it yields CASSLAYPPRQPMNTEAFF.

This chain uses TRBV4-1 with TRBJ1-2; 8 positions agree with TRBD1. Looked up from germline, CDR1 is MGHRA and CDR2 is YSYEKL. Trimming took 0 bases from V and 2 from J; bases not matched to a gene: 5. This CDR3 has 16 residues. Here the CDR3 reads CASSQEGRQGNYGYTF. The CDR3 DNA sequence: TGCGCCAGCAGCCAAGAGGGTCGACAGGGGAACTATGGCTACACCTTC.

This rearrangement joins TRBV7-9 to TRBJ1-1, with a possible D match to TRBD1 (5 bases). Germline lookup yields CDR1 SEHNR and CDR2 FQNEAQ (reference sequence). The CDR3 loop spans 15 amino acids. V was shortened by 5 bases and J by 0 bases, with 13 bases between the two germline ends. The CDR3 spells CASSRWGDMNTEAFF. Here the CDR3 DNA reads TGTGCCAGCAGCCGTTGGGGCGACATGAACACTGAAGCTTTCTTT. Together with reference TRBV7-9 and TRBJ1-1, the CDR3 gives the full variable domain: DTGVSQNPRHKITKRGQNVTFRCDPISEHNRLYWYRQTLGQGPEFLTYFQNEAQLEKSRLLSDRFSAERPKGSFSTLEIQRTEQGDSAMYLCASSRWGDMNTEAFFGQGTRLTVV.

The rearrangement joins TRBV19 to TRBJ1-5, with D unresolved. CDR3 length: 16 amino acids. Deletions cut 3 bases from V and 1 base from J, with 13 bases between. Germline CDR1 LNHDA, CDR2 SQIVND (reference sequence). Here the CDR3 DNA reads TGTGCCAGTAGTATTGAGTACTCCCGAAGCAATCAGCCCCAGCATTTT. Residues: CASSIEYSRSNQPQHF.

This CDR3 reads CASSQGGDSLYEQYF. CDR3 bases: TGTGCCAGCAGCCAGGGTGGCGACAGCCTCTACGAGCAGTACTTC. V is TRBV11-1 and J is TRBJ2-7; possible D gene TRBD1, 5 bases. The CDR3 has 15 residues. Germline-derived CDR1 and CDR2 are SGHAT and FQDESV (reference sequence). The V and J ends lost 5 bases and 3 bases respectively, with 17 bases between them.

V and J are TRBV30 and TRBJ2-7; perhaps TRBD2 as D (6 bases). The CDR3 loop spans 15 amino acids. The germline V gene encodes CDR1 GTSNPN and CDR2 SVGIG (reference sequence). Trimming cost V 3 bases and J 7 bases, with 22 bases left between them. For the CDR3, the DNA is TGTGCCTGGAGCCTTAGCGGACTCACTACGGGGGAGCAGTACTTC. As protein: CAWSLSGLTTGEQYF.

The chain has TRBV3-1 (or the pseudogene TRBV3-2) and TRBJ2-2; 9 nucleotides match TRBD1. V lost 4 bases and J lost 13; bases outside the gene matches: 7. Germline CDR1 reads LGHDT; CDR2 reads YNNKEL (reference sequence). This CDR3 region has 13 residues. The CDR3 sequence: CASSRGQGFGLFF. CDR3 bases: TGTGCCAGCAGCCGAGGACAGGGGTTTGGGCTGTTTTTT.

V gene TRBV3-1 (or the pseudogene TRBV3-2) combines with J gene TRBJ1-2, with 9 bases that match TRBD1. The junction had 10 bases not matched to a gene; V was cut back by 4 bases and J by 1 base. Germline V gives CDR1 LGHDT, CDR2 YNNKEL (reference sequence). The CDR3 is made up of 17 amino acids. Here the CDR3 DNA reads TGTGCCAGCAGCCCGGGACAGGGCAGATCCTATAACTATGGCTACACCTTC. Translating gives CASSPGQGRSYNYGYTF.

V gene TRBV7-9 combines with J gene TRBJ1-2; D is unclear. The CDR3 loop spans 13 amino acids. Germline V gives CDR1 SEHNR, CDR2 FQNEAQ (reference sequence). Trimming left V 5 bases short and J 6 bases short, with 13 bases between. The CDR3 DNA reads as TGTGCCAGCAGCCAAGAGCTCGCCCATGGCTACACCTTC. Translating gives CASSQELAHGYTF.

The V call is TRBV12-3 or TRBV12-4, the J call TRBJ1-5; D uncertain. This CDR3 is 13 amino acids long. V shed 6 bases and J shed 4 bases, with 10 bases lying between them. The CDR3 reads CASSRGLNQPQHF. The CDR3 DNA reads as TGTGCCAGCAGCCGAGGGCTAAATCAGCCCCAGCATTTT.

This sequence joins TRBV5-4 and TRBJ2-2, with a weak D call TRBD2 (6 bases). In germline, CDR1 is SGHNT, CDR2 YYREEE (reference sequence). V gave up 4 bases and J gave up 3 bases, with 22 bases separating them. CDR3 length: 18 amino acids. CDR3 nucleotide sequence: TGTGCCAGCAGCGCGGGACTGTCCCCCCTAAGAGACACCGGGGAGCTGTTTTTT. It translates to CASSAGLSPLRDTGELFF.

The rearrangement uses TRBV6-5 and TRBJ1-1; TRBD1 matches at 10 bases. The germline gives CDR1 MNHEY, CDR2 SVGAGI. The CDR3 is made up of 15 amino acids. Losses at the gene ends were 6 bases for V and 9 bases for J; bases not matched to a gene: 13. The CDR3 sequence: CASRDRGTGDVKAFF. The CDR3 coding sequence is TGTGCCAGCAGGGATAGGGGGACAGGGGATGTGAAAGCTTTCTTT.

This clone occurred once. V gene TRBV19 combines with J gene TRBJ2-5, with 9 bases lining up with TRBD2. V dropped 6 bases and J dropped 0; count of bases not matched to a gene: 8. Per germline, CDR1 LNHDA and CDR2 SQIVND (reference sequence). The CDR3 totals 16 residues. The CDR3 nucleotides are TGTGCCAGTAGCATGACTAGCGGAGCGTACCAAGAGACCCAGTACTTC. Translation: CASSMTSGAYQETQYF.

DNA of the CDR3: TGCGCCAGCAGCCAAGATTCGCGGCCCTCCTGGAACACCATATATTTT. Translating it yields CASSQDSRPSWNTIYF. The chain carries TRBV4-1 and TRBJ1-3; D unresolved. V gave up 0 bases and J gave up 7 bases, with 16 bases separating them. This CDR3 comprises 16 residues. CDR1 is MGHRA, CDR2 YSYEKL, per germline.

The chain joins TRBV2 to TRBJ1-1; unclear D gene. V was clipped by 7 bases and J by 0 bases, with 9 bases between them. Germline CDR1 SNHLY, CDR2 FYNNEI. The CDR3 consists of 13 residues. The CDR3 DNA reads as TGTGCCAGCATCTTGGTGATGAACACTGAAGCTTTCTTT. This gives the protein CASILVMNTEAFF. Looking up the rest from reference TRBV2 and TRBJ1-1 gives the full variable domain: EPEVTQTPSHQVTQMGQEVILRCVPISNHLYFYWYRQILGQKVEFLVSFYNNEISEKSEIFDDQFSVERPDGSNFTLKIRSTKLEDSAMYFCASILVMNTEAFFGQGTRLTVV.

The chain combines TRBV2 with TRBJ2-1, with 12 bases that match TRBD1. Unmatched junction bases numbered 4, after V lost 6 bases and J lost 7 bases. Germline V gives CDR1 SNHLY, CDR2 FYNNEI. This CDR3 comprises 14 residues. CDR3 DNA: TGTGCCAGCAGCCGGGACAGGGGGCTTAATGAGCAGTTCTTC. It translates to CASSRDRGLNEQFF.

The V gene is TRBV15, the J gene TRBJ1-2; possible D gene TRBD1, 5 bases. This CDR3 is 14 amino acids long. Trimming cost V 2 bases and J 0 bases, with 7 bases left between them. The germline CDR1 and CDR2 sequences are LNHNV and YYDKDF (reference sequence). Here the CDR3 reads CATSRRGTNYGYTF. The DNA for the CDR3 is TGTGCCACCAGCAGAAGGGGCACTAACTATGGCTACACCTTC.

This chain connects TRBV25-1 to TRBJ2-2, with D tentatively TRBD1 or TRBD2 (6 bases each). This CDR3 has 15 amino acids. CDR1 MGHDK and CDR2 SYGVNS come from the germline V gene. V shed 8 bases and J shed 2 bases, with 15 bases lying between them. The CDR3 DNA is TGTGCCAGCGGAGACGAGGGGGGTAACACCGGGGAGCTGTTTTTT. Protein: CASGDEGGNTGELFF.

This sequence joins TRBV7-2 and TRBJ1-4, with 7 nucleotides matching TRBD1. The J segment lost 6 bases and the V segment lost 5 bases, leaving 12 bases of the junction unmatched. This CDR3 comprises 16 residues. Per the germline V gene, CDR1 is SGHTA and CDR2 is FQGNSA. CDR3 sequence: CASSLTGTATYEKLFF. The CDR3 DNA follows: TGTGCCAGCAGCCTAACAGGGACAGCTACTTATGAAAAACTGTTTTTT.

V is TRBV5-1 and J is TRBJ1-2; TRBD1 is a possible D gene (5 bases). Germline assignment: CDR1 SGHRS and CDR2 YFSETQ. The V end lost 2 bases, the J end lost 7 bases, and 18 bases lay between the germline ends. The CDR3 is 15 amino acids. The CDR3 nucleotides read TGCGCCAGCAGCTTCAATACAGACGGGGGTGTTGGCTACACCTTC. This encodes CASSFNTDGGVGYTF.

This chain joins TRBV5-1 and TRBJ2-3, with 7 positions matching TRBD2. In germline, CDR1 is SGHRS, CDR2 YFSETQ. The trim removed 4 bases at V and 0 bases at J, leaving 5 bases unmatched. The CDR3 extends over 15 amino acids. CDR3 bases: TGCGCCAGCAGCCCCACTAGCGATAGCACAGATACGCAGTATTTT. Residues: CASSPTSDSTDTQYF. Supplemented by reference TRBV5-1 and TRBJ2-3, the full variable domain reads KAGVTQTPRYLIKTRGQQVTLSCSPISGHRSVSWYQQTPGQGLQFLFEYFSETQRNKGNFPGRFSGRQFSNSRSEMNVSTLELGDSALYLCASSPTSDSTDTQYFGPGTRLTVL.